Listed below are T cell receptor beta chains from one sample, sequenced in a study of shared clonotypes between healthy human individuals. Some clones are missing from TCRdb's copy, which holds only in-frame ones; the method was immunoSEQ multiplex PCR. This table has some 630,000 clones, roughly 70% appearing once. Source material: memory CD4+ T cells sorted from blood. The receptors were sampled from a woman aged 25 to 45 in good health. Each CDR3 is given with its conserved first and last residue. The order of the fields is V gene, clone size, J gene, D gene, CDR3 protein, CDR3 DNA. D genes are given only for firm matches. Size is omitted from some rows. Given values are once, few, many or a class for expanded clones.

TRBV5-8,-,TRBJ1-5,-,CASSDPWANQPQHF,TGTGCCAGCAGCGATCCGTGGGCCAATCAGCCCCAGCATTTT
TRBV19,-,TRBJ1-5,-,CASSIMGGGYSNQPQHF,TGTGCCAGTAGTATTATGGGGGGAGGCTATAGCAATCAGCCCCAGCATTTT
TRBV27,-,TRBJ2-5,TRBD2,CASSLSGLAGGPRSETQYF,TGTGCCAGCAGTCTATCGGGACTAGCGGGAGGGCCTCGTAGCGAGACCCAGTACTTC
TRBV5-1,-,TRBJ2-5,-,CASRFEETQYF,TGCGCCAGCAGATTTGAAGAGACCCAGTACTTC
TRBV28,-,TRBJ1-2,TRBD1,CASRPGTVNYGYTF,TGTGCCAGCAGACCCGGGACAGTTAACTATGGCTACACCTTC
TRBV7-2,-,TRBJ2-7,TRBD2,CASGRAFYEQYF,TGTGCCAGCGGGAGGGCCTTCTACGAGCAGTACTTC
TRBV11-2,few,TRBJ1-3,TRBD1,CASSLERTGLISGNTIYF,TGTGCCAGCAGCTTAGAAAGGACAGGGTTGATCTCTGGAAACACCATATATTTT
TRBV5-1,-,TRBJ2-3,TRBD1,CASSHGQGVSDTQYF,TGCGCCAGCAGCCACGGACAGGGGGTGTCAGATACGCAGTATTTT
TRBV29-1,-,TRBJ2-5,-,CSSRIDTETQYF,TGCAGCTCGCGAATCGACACAGAGACCCAGTACTTC
TRBV10-3,-,TRBJ2-7,TRBD2,CAISESLAGGPYEQYF,TGTGCCATCAGTGAGTCCCTAGCGGGAGGGCCCTACGAGCAGTACTTC
TRBV4-1,-,TRBJ1-3,-,CASSRISGNTIYF,TGCGCCAGCAGCCGAATCTCTGGAAACACCATATATTTT
TRBV5-1,-,TRBJ2-1,TRBD1,CASSLGTGGQGEQFF,TGCGCCAGCAGCTTGGGAACAGGGGGACAAGGTGAGCAGTTCTTC
TRBV5-4,-,TRBJ2-3,-,CASSGWTSTDTQYF,TGTGCCAGCAGCGGATGGACTAGCACAGATACGCAGTATTTT
TRBV6-1,few,TRBJ1-2,TRBD1,CASSETTGGNYGYTF,TGTGCCAGCAGTGAAACGACAGGGGGGAACTATGGCTACACCTTC
TRBV29-1,-,TRBJ2-3,TRBD2,CSVAPGGSTDTQYF,TGCAGCGTTGCCCCCGGGGGGAGCACAGATACGCAGTATTTT
TRBV19,few,TRBJ1-2,-,CASLESSGQRDGYTF,TGTGCCAGTCTAGAGTCGTCGGGGCAGAGGGATGGCTACACCTTC
TRBV4-2,-,TRBJ2-2,TRBD1,CASSRGQGENTGELFF,TGTGCCAGCAGCCGTGGACAGGGGGAGAACACCGGGGAGCTGTTTTTT
TRBV7-9,-,TRBJ1-1,-,CASEESMNTEAFF,TGTGCCAGCGAGGAGTCTATGAACACTGAAGCTTTCTTT
TRBV7-8,-,TRBJ2-7,-,CASSLRHLYEQYF,TGTGCCAGCAGCCTCCGCCACCTCTACGAGCAGTACTTC
TRBV28,few,TRBJ1-2,TRBD1,CASRTGTGFGFNYGYTF,TGTGCCAGCAGGACCGGGACAGGGTTTGGGTTTAACTATGGCTACACCTTC
TRBV19,-,TRBJ2-1,TRBD2,CASSIWASGINEQFF,TGTGCCAGTAGTATATGGGCTAGCGGCATTAATGAGCAGTTCTTC
TRBV28,-,TRBJ1-2,TRBD1,CASSFGQAGGYTF,TGTGCCAGCAGTTTTGGACAGGCGGGAGGCTACACCTTC
TRBV5-1,-,TRBJ2-3,-,CASSGADTDTQYF,TGCGCCAGCAGTGGGGCGGACACAGATACGCAGTATTTT
TRBV6-6,-,TRBJ2-1,-,CASSVSGNEQFF,TGTGCCAGCAGTGTCTCAGGGAATGAGCAGTTCTTC
TRBV2,-,TRBJ1-5,-,CASSGTLSNQPQHF,TGTGCCAGCAGTGGCACGCTTAGCAATCAGCCCCAGCATTTT
TRBV15,-,TRBJ2-1,-,CATRETGLNEQFF,TGTGCCACCAGGGAGACAGGCCTGAATGAGCAGTTCTTC
TRBV7-9,few,TRBJ2-1,TRBD2,CASSPYSGSGLNEQFF,TGTGCCAGCAGCCCTTATAGCGGGAGTGGTCTCAATGAGCAGTTCTTC
TRBV7-2,-,TRBJ2-7,-,CASSLTRGSYEQYF,TGTGCCAGCAGCTTAACCCGGGGGTCCTACGAGCAGTACTTC
TRBV2,few,TRBJ1-4,-,CASSVQGFNEKLFF,TGTGCCAGCAGTGTACAGGGCTTTAATGAAAAACTGTTTTTT
TRBV27,few,TRBJ2-1,-,CASSLGRHNEQFF,TGTGCCAGCAGTTTAGGCAGACACAATGAGCAGTTCTTC
TRBV30,many,TRBJ1-1,-,CAWSRQENTEAFF,TGTGCCTGGAGCAGACAGGAGAACACTGAAGCTTTCTTT
TRBV6-1,-,TRBJ2-1,TRBD1,CASRMDRAGEQFF,TGTGCCAGCAGGATGGACAGGGCGGGAGAGCAGTTCTTC
TRBV7-2,-,TRBJ2-3,-,CASTFSVLTTDTQYF,TGTGCCAGCACCTTCTCGGTACTTACCACAGATACGCAGTATTTT
TRBV2,-,TRBJ2-7,TRBD2,CASSELLAGNEQYF,TGTGCCAGCAGTGAATTACTAGCGGGAAACGAGCAGTACTTC